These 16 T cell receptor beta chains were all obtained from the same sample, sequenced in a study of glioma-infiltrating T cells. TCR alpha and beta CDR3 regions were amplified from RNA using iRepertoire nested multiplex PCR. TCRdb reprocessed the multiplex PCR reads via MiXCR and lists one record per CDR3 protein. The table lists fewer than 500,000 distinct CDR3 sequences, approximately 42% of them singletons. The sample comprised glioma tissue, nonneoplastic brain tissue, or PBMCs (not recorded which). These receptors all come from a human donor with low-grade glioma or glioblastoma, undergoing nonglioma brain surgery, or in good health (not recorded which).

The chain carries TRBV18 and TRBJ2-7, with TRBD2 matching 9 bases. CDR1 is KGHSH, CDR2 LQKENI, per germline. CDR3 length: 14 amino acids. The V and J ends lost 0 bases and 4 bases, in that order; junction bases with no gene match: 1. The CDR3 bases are TGTGCCAGCTCACCACCGGCGGGAGGGTACGAGCAGTACTTC. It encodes CASSPPAGGYEQYF.

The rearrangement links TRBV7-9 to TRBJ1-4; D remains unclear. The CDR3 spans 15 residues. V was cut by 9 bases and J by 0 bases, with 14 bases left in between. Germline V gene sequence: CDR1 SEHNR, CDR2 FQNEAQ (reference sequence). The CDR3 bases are TGTGCCAGTTCGTTCTCCCCAGCAACTAATGAAAAACTGTTTTTT. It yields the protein CASSFSPATNEKLFF.

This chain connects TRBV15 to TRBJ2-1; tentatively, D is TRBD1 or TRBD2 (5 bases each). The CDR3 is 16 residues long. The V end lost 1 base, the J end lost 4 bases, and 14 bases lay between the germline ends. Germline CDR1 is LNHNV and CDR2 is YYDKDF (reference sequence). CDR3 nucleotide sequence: TGTGCCACCAGCAGAGGGGACCATCGATTATACAATGAGCAGTTCTTC. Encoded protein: CATSRGDHRLYNEQFF.

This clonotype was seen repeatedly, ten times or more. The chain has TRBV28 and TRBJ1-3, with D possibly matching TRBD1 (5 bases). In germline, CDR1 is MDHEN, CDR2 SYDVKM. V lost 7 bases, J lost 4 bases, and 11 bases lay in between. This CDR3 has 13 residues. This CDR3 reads CASKEQAGNTIYF. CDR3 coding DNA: TGTGCCAGCAAGGAACAGGCAGGAAACACCATATATTTT.

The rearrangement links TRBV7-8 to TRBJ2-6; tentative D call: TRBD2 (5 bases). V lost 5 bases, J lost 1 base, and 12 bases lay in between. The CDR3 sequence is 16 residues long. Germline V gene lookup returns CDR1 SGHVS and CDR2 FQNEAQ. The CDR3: CASSTRRGSGANVLTF. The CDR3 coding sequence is TGTGCCAGCAGCACGAGACGGGGTTCTGGGGCCAACGTCCTGACTTTC.

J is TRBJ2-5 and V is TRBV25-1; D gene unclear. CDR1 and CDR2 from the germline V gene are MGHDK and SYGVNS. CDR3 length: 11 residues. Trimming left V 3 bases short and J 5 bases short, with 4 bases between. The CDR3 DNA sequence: TGTGCCAGCAGTGACAGTGAGACCCAGTACTTC. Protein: CASSDSETQYF.

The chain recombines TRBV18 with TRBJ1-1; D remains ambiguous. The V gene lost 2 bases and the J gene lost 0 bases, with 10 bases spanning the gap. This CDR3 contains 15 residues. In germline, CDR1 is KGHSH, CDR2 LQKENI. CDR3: CASSPGDQMNTEAFF. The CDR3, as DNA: TGTGCCAGCTCACCAGGCGACCAAATGAACACTGAAGCTTTCTTT. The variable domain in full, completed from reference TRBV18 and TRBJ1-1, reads NAGVMQNPRHLVRRRGQEARLRCSPMKGHSHVYWYRQLPEEGLKFMVYLQKENIIDESGMPKERFSAEFPKEGPSILRIQQVVRGDSAAYFCASSPGDQMNTEAFFGQGTRLTVV.

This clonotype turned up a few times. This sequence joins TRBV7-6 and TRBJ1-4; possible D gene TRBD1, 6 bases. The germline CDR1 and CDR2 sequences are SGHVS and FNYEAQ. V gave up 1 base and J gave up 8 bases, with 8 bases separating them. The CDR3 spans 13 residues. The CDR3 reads CASSLEQGEKLFF. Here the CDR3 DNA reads TGTGCCAGCAGCTTAGAACAGGGAGAAAAACTGTTTTTT. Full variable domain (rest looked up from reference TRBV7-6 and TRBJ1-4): GAGVSQSPRYKVTKRGQDVALRCDPISGHVSLYWYRQALGQGPEFLTYFNYEAQQDKSGLPNDRFSAERPEGSISTLTIQRTEQRDSAMYRCASSLEQGEKLFFGSGTQLSVL.

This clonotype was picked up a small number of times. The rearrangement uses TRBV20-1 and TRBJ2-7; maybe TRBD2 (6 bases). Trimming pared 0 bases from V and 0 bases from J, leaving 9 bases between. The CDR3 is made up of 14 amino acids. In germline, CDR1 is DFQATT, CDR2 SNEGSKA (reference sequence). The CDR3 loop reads CSAREGTGSYEQYF. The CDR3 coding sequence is TGCAGTGCTAGAGAGGGGACTGGCTCCTACGAGCAGTACTTC.

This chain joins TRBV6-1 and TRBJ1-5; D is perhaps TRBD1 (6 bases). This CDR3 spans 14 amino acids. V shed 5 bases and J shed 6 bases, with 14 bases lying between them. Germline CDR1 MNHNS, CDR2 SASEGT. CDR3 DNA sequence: TGTGCCAGCAGTCAATACCTAGGGGGTCAGCCCCAGCATTTT. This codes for CASSQYLGGQPQHF.

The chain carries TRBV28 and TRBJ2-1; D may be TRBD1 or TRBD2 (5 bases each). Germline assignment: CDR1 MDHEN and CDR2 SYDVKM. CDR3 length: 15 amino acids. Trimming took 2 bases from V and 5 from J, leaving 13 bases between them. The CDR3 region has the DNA TGTGCCAGCAGTTTACCTTCCGGGGCCGACAATGAGCAGTTCTTC. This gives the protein CASSLPSGADNEQFF.

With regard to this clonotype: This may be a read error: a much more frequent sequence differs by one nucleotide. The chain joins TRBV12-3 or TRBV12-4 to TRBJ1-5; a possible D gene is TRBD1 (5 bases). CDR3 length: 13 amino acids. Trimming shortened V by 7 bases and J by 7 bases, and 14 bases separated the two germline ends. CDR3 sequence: CASTQGEGQPQHF. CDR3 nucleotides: TGTGCCAGCACCCAAGGGGAGGGACAGCCCCAGCATTTT.

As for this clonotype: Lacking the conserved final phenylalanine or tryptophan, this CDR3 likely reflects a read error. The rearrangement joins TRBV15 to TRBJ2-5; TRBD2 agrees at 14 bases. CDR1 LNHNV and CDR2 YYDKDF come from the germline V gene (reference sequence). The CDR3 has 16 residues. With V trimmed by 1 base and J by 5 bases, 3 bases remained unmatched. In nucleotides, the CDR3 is TGTGCCACCAGCAGAGGACTAGCGGGAGGGGGGGAGACCCAGTACTCC. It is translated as CATSRGLAGGGETQYS.

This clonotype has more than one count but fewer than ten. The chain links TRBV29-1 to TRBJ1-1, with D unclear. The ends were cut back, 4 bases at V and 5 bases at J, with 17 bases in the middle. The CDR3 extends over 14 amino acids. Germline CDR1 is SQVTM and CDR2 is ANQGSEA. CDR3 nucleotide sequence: TGCAGCGTTGTCTGGTTTCTAGGGTGGACTGAAGCTTTCTTT. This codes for CSVVWFLGWTEAFF.

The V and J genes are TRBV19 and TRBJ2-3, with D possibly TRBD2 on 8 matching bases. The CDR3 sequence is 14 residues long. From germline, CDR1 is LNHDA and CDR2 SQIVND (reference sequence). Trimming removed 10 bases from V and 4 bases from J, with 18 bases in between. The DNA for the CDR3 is TGTGCCACCAAACAGGGGACTAGTTCAGATACGCAGTATTTT. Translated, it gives CATKQGTSSDTQYF.

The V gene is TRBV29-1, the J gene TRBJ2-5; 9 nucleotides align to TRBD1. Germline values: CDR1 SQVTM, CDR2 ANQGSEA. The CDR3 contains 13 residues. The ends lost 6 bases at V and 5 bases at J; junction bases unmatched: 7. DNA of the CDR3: TGCAGCGTAAGACAGGGGGGGACTGAGACCCAGTACTTC. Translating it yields CSVRQGGTETQYF.